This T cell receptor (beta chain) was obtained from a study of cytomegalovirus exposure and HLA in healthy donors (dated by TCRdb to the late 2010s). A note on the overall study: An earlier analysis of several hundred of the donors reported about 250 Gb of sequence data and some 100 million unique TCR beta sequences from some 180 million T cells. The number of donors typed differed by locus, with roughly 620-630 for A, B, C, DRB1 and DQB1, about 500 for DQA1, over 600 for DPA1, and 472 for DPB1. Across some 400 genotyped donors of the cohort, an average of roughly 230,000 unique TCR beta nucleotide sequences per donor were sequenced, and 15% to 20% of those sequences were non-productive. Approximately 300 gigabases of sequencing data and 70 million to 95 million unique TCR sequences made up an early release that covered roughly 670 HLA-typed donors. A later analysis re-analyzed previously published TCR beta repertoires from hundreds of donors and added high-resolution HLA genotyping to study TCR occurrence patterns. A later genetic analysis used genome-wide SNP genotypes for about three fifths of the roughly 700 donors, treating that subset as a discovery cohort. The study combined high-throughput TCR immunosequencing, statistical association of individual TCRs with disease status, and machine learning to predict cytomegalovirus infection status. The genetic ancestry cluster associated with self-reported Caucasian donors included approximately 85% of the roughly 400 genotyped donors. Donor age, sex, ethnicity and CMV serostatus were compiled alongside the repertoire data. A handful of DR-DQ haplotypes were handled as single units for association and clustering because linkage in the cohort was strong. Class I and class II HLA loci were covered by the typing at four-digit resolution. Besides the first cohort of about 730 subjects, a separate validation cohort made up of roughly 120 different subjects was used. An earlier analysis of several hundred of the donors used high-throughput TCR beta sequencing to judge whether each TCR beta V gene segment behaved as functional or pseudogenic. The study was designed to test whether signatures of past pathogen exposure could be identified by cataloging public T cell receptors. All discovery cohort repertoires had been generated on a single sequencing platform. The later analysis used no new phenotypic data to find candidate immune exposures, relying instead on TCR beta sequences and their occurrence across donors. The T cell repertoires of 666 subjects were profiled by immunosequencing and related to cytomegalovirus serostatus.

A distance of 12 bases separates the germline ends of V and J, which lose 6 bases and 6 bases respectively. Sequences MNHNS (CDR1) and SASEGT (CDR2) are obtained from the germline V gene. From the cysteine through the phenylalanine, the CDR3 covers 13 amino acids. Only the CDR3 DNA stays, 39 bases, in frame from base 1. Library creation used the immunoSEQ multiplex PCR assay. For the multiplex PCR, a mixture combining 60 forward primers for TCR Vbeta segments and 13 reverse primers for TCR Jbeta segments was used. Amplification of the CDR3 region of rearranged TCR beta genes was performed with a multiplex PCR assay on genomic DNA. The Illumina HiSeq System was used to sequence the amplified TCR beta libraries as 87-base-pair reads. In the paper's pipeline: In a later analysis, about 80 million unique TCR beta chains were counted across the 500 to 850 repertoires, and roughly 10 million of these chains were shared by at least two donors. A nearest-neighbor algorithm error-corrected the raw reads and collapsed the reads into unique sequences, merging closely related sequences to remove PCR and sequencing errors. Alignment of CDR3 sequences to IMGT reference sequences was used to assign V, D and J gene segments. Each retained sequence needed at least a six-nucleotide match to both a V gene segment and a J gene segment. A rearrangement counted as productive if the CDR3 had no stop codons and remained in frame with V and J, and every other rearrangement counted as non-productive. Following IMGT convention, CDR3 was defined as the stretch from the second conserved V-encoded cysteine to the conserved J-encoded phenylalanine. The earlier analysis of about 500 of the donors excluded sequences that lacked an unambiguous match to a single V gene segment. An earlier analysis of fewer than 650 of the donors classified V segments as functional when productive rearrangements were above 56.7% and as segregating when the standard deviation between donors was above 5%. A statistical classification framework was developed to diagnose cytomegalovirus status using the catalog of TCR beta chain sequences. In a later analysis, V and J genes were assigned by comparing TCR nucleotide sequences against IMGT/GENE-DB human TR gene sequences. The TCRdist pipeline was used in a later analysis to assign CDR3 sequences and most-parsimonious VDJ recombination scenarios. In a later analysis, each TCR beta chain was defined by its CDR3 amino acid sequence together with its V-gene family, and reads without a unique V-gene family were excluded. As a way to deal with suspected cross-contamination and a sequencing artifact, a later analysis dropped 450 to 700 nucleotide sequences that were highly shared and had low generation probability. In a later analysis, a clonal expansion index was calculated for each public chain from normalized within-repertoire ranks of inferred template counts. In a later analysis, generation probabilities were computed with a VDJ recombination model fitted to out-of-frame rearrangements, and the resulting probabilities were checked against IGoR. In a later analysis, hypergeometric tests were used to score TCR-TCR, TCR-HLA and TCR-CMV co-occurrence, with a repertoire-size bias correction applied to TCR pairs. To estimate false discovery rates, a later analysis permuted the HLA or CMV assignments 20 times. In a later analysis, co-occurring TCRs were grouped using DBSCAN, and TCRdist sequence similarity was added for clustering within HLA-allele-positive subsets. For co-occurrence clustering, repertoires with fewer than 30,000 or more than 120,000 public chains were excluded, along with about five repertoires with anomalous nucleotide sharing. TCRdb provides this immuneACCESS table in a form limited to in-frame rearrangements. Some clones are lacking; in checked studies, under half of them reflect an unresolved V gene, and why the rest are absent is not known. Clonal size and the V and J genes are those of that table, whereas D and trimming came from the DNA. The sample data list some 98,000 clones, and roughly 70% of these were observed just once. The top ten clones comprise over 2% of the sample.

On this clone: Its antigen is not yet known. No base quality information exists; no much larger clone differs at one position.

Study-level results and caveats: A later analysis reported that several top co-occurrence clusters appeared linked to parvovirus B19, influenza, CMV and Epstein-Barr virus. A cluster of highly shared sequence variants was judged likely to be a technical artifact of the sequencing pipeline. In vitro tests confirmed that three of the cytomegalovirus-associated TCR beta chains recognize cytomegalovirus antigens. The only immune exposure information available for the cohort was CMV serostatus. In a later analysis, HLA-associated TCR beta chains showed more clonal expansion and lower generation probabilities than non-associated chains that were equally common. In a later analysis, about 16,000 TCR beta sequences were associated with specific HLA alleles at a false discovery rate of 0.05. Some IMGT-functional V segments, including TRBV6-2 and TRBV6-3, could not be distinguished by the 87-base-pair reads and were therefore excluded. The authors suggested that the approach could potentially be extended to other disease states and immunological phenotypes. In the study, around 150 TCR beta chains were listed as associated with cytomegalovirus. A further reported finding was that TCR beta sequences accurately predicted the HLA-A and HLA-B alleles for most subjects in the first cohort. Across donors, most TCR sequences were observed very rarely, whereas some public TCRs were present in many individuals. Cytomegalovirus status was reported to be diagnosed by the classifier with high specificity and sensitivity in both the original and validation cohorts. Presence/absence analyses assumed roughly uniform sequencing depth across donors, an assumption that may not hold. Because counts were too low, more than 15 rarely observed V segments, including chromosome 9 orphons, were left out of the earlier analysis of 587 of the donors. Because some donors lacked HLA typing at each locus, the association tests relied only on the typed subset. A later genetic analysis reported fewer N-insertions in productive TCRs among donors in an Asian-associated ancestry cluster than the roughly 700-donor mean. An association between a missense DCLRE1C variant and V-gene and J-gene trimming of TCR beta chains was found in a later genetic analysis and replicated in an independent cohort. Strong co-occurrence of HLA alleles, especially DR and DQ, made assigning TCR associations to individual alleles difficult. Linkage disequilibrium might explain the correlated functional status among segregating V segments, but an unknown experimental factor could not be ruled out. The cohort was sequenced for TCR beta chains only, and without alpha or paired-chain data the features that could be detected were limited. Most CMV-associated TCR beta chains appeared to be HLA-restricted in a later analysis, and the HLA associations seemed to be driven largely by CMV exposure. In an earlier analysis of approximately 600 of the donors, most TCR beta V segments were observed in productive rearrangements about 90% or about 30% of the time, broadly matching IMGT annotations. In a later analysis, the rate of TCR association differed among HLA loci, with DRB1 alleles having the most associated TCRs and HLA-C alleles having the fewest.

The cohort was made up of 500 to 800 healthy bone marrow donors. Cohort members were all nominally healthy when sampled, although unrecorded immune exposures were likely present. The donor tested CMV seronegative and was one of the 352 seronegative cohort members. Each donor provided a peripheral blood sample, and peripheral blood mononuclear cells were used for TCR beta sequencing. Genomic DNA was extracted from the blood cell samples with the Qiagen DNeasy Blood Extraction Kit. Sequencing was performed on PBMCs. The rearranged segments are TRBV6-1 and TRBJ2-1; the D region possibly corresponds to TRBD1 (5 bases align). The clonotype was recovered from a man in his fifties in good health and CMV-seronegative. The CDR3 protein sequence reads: CASRAGNGNEQFF. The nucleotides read TGTGCCAGCAGGGCAGGGAATGGCAATGAGCAGTTCTTC.